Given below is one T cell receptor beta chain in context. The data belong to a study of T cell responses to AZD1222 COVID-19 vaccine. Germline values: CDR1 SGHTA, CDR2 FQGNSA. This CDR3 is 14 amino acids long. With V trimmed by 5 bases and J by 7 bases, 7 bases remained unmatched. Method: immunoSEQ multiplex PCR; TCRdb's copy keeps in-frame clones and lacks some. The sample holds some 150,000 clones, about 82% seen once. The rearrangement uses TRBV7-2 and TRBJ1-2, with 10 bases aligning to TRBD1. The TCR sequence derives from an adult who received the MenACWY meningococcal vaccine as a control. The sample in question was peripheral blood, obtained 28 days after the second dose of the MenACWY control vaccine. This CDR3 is CASSAGQGFGGYTF. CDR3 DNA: TGTGCCAGCAGCGCGGGACAGGGGTTCGGTGGCTACACCTTC. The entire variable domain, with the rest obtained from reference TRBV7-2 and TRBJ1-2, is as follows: GAGVSQSPSNKVTEKGKDVELRCDPISGHTALYWYRQSLGQGLEFLIYFQGNSAPDKSGLPSDRFSAERTGGSVSTLTIQRTQQEDSAVYLCASSAGQGFGGYTFGSGTRLTVV.